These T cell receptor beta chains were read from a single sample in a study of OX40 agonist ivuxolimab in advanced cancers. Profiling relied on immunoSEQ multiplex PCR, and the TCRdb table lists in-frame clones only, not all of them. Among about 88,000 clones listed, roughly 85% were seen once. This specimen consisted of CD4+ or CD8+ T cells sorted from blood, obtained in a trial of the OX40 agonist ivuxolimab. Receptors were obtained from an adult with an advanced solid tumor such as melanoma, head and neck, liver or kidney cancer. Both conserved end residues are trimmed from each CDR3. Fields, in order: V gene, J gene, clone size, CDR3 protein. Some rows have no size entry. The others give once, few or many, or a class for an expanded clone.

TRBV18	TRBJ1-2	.	ASSPGSNSPYGYT
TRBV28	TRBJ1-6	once	ASTLGGVYNSPLH
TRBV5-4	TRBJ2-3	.	ASSMEATDTQY
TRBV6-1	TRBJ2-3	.	ASSEVPSGTQY
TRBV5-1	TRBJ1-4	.	ASSLMWASEKLF
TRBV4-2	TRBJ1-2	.	ASSQDWQGYGYT
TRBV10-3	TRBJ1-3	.	AISPDRGTGNTIY
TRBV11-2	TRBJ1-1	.	ASSLDSQGNTEAF
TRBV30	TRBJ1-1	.	AWSPGGRTEAF
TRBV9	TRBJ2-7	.	ASSVGGLAGVYEQY
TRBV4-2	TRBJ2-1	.	ASSPRGTSGNNEQF
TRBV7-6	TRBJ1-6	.	ASSLRGGGDNSPLH
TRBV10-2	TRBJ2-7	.	ASRPRGQGLHEQY
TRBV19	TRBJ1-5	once	ASSMAYQTNQPQH
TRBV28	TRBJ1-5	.	ASSLGFSKNQPQH
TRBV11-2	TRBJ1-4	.	ASSSRASGVNEKLF
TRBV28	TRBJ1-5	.	ASSFAGVNQPQH
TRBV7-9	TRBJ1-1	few	ASSPWTGNTEAF
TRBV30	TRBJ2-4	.	AWSVRPPGFQY
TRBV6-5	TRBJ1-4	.	ASSRQGADNEKLF
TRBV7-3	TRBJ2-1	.	ASSLGSGGDEQF
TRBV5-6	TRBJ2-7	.	ASSGPGQPLSYEQY
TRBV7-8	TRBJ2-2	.	ASSLVLTGELF
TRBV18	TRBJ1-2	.	ASSEGRGNYGYT
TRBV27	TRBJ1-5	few	ASSRGRTQPQH
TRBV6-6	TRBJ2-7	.	ASSKEYEQY
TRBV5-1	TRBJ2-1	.	ASSPGASQNEQF